The clone carrying this T cell receptor beta chain was recorded at least ten times. Its antigen remains unidentified. Germline values: CDR1 SGHDT, CDR2 YYEEEE. The CDR3 loop spans 15 amino acids. V was pared by 3 bases and J by 2 bases, with 14 bases between. This sample is part of a study of T-cell reconstitution after alpha-beta-depleted transplantation in children. Study conclusions and caveats: From newly produced T cells came most of the T-cell counts and diversity one year after transplant. Reports say that about two months after transplant, the alpha-beta T cells came out of several hundred graft clones that had expanded.

The library targeted TCRbeta and was prepared with unique molecular identifiers. TCRdb reprocessed the PCR reads via MiXCR and lists one record per CDR3 protein. The sample has around 500,000 distinct CDR3 sequences, roughly 23% seen once. Specimen: PBMCs, mostly from graft donor cells, collected 360 days after TCRalphabeta/CD19-depleted stem cell transplant. This clonotype was obtained from a boy under two years old who had a stem cell transplant for acute myeloid leukemia, so the T cells may come from the graft donor. This chain uses TRBV5-6 with TRBJ1-1; unclear D gene. This CDR3 is CASSSLNTINTEAFF. CDR3 bases: TGTGCCAGCAGCTCATTAAATACAATCAACACTGAAGCTTTCTTT.